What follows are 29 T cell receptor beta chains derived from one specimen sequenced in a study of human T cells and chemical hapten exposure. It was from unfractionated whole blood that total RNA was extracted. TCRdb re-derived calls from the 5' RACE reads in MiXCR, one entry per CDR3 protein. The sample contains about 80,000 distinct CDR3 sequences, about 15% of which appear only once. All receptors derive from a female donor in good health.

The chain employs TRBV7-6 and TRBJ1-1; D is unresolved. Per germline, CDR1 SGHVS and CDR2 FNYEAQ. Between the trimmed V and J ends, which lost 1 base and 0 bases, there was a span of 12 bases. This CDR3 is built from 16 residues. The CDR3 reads CASSLGRGKMNTEAFF. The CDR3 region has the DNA TGTGCCAGCAGCTTAGGGCGCGGTAAAATGAACACTGAAGCTTTCTTT.

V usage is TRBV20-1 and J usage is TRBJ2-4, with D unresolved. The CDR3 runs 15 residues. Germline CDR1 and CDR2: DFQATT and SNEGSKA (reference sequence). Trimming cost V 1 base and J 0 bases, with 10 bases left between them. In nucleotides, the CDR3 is TGCAGTGCTAGAGTCCCGACGGCAGCCAAAAACATTCAGTACTTC. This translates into CSARVPTAAKNIQYF.

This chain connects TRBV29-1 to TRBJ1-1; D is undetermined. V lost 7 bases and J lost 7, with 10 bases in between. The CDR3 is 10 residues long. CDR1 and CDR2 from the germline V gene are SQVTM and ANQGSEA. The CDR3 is CSGAAGEAFF. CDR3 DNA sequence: TGCAGCGGTGCGGCGGGTGAAGCTTTCTTT.

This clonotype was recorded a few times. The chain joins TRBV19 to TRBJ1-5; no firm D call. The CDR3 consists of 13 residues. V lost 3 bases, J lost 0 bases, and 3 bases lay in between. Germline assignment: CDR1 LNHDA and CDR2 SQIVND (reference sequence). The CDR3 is CASSISSNQPQHF. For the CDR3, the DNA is TGTGCCAGTAGTATTTCTAGCAATCAGCCCCAGCATTTT.

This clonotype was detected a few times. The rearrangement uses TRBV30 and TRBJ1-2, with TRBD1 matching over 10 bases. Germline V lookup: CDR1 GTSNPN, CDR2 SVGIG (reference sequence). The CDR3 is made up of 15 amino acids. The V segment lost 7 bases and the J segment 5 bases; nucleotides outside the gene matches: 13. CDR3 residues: CASPGQGLLRYGYTF. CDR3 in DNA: TGTGCCTCCCCGGGACAGGGGCTCCTTCGGTATGGCTACACCTTC.

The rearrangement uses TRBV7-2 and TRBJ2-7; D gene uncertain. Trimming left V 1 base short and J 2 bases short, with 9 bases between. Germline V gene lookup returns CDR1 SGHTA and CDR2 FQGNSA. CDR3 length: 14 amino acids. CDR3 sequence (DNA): TGTGCCAGCAGCTTAGATGGTGCCGCCTACGAGCAGTACTTC. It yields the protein CASSLDGAAYEQYF.

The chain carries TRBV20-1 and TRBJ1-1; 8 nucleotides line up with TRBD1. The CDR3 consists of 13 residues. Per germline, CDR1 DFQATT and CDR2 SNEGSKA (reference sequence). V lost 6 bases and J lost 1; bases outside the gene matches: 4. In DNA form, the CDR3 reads TGCAGTGCCGGGACAGGATCGAACACTGAAGCTTTCTTT. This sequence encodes CSAGTGSNTEAFF.

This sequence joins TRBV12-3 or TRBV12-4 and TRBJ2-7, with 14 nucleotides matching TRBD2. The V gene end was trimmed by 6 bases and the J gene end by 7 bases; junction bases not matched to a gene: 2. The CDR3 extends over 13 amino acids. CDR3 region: CASRGLAGGEQYF. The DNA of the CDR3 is TGTGCCAGCAGAGGACTAGCGGGGGGAGAGCAGTACTTC.

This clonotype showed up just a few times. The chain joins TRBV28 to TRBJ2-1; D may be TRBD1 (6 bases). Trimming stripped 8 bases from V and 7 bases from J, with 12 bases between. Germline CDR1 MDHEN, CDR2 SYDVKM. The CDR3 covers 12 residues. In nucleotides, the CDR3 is TGTGCCAGCTCTCAGGGGTGGAATGAGCAGTTCTTC. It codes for CASSQGWNEQFF. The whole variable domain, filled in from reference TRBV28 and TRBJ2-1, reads DVKVTQSSRYLVKRTGEKVFLECVQDMDHENMFWYRQDPGLGLRLIYFSYDVKMKEKGDIPEGYSVSREKKERFSLILESASTNQTSMYLCASSQGWNEQFFGPGTRLTVL.

The DNA of the CDR3 is TGTGCCAGCAGGGGAGGACAAACCTCCCTGTACCAAGAGACCCAGTACTTC. Protein product: CASRGGQTSLYQETQYF. The V gene is TRBV2, the J gene TRBJ2-5; tentative D call: TRBD2 (6 bases). This CDR3 region has 17 residues. Germline V gives CDR1 SNHLY, CDR2 FYNNEI. V was clipped by 6 bases and J by 0 bases, with 20 bases between them.

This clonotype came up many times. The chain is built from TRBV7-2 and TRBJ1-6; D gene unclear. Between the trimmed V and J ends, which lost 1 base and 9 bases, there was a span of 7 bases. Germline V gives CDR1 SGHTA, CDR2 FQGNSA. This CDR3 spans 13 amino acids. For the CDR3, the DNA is TGTGCCAGCAGCTTAGGTTGGAGTTCACCCCTCCACTTT. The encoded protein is CASSLGWSSPLHF.

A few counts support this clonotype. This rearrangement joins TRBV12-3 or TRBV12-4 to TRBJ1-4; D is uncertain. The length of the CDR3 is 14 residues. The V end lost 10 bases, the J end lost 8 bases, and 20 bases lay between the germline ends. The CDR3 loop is CATSVWVDKEKLFF. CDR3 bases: TGTGCCACCAGCGTGTGGGTTGACAAAGAAAAACTGTTTTTT.

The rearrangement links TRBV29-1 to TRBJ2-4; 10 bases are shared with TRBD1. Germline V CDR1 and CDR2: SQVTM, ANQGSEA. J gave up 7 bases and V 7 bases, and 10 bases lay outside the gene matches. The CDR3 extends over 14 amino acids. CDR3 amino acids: CSAVNPDRGNIQYF. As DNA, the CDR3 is TGCAGCGCCGTAAACCCGGACAGGGGGAACATTCAGTACTTC.

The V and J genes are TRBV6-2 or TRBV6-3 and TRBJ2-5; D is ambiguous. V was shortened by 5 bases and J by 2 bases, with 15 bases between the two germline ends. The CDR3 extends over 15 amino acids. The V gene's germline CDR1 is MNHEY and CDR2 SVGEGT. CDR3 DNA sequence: TGTGCCAGCAGTCGCCCTGGGGAAACGCAAGAGACCCAGTACTTC. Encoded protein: CASSRPGETQETQYF.

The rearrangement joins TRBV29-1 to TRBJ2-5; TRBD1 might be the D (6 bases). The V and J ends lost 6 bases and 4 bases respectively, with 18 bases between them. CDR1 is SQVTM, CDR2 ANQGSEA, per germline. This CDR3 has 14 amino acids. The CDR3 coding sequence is TGCAGCGTCTCCCCGGGACATCTCCGAGAGACCCAGTACTTC. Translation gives CSVSPGHLRETQYF.

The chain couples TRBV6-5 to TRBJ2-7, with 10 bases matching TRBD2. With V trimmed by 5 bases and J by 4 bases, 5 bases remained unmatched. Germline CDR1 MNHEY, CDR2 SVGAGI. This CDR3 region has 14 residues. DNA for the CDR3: TGTGCCAGCAGTAAGACTAGCGGGCTGTACGAGCAGTACTTC. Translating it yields CASSKTSGLYEQYF.

The CDR3 loop reads CASSLAGMAGELFF. DNA for the CDR3: TGTGCCAGCAGCTTGGCTGGGATGGCCGGGGAGCTGTTTTTT. The rearrangement joins TRBV5-6 to TRBJ2-2; D unclear. The CDR3 runs to 14 residues. The V end was cut by 0 bases, the J end by 6 bases, with 9 bases between. Looked up from germline, CDR1 is SGHDT and CDR2 is YYEEEE. Full variable domain (missing parts from reference TRBV5-6 and TRBJ2-2): DAGVTQSPTHLIKTRGQQVTLRCSPKSGHDTVSWYQQALGQGPQFIFQYYEEEERQRGNFPDRFSGHQFPNYSSELNVNALLLGDSALYLCASSLAGMAGELFFGEGSRLTVL.

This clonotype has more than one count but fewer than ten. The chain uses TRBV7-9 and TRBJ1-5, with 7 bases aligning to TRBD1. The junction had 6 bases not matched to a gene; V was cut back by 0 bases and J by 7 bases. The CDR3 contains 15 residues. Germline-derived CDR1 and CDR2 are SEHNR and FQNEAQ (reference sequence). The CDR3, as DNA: TGTGCCAGCAGCTTAGCCGAGACAGGGAACCAGCCCCAGCATTTT. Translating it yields CASSLAETGNQPQHF.

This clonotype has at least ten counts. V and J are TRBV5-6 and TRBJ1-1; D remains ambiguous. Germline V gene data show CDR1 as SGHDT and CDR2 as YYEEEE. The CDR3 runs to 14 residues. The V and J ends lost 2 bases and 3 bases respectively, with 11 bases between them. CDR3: CASSLARRDTEAFF. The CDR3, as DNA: TGTGCCAGCAGCTTAGCCAGAAGAGACACTGAAGCTTTCTTT. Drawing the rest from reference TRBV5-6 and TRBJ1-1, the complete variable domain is DAGVTQSPTHLIKTRGQQVTLRCSPKSGHDTVSWYQQALGQGPQFIFQYYEEEERQRGNFPDRFSGHQFPNYSSELNVNALLLGDSALYLCASSLARRDTEAFFGQGTRLTVV.

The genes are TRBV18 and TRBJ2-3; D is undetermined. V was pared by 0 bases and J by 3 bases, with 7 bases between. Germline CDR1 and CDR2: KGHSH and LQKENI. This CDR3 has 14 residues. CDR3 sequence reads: CASSPPVRTDTQYF. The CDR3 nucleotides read TGTGCCAGCTCACCACCGGTCAGAACAGATACGCAGTATTTT.

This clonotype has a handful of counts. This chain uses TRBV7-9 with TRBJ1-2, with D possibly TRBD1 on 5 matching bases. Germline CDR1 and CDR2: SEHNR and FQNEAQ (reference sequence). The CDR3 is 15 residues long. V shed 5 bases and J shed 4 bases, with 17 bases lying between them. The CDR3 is CASSPLQWGGYGYTF. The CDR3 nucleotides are TGTGCCAGCAGCCCTCTGCAGTGGGGGGGCTATGGCTACACCTTC.

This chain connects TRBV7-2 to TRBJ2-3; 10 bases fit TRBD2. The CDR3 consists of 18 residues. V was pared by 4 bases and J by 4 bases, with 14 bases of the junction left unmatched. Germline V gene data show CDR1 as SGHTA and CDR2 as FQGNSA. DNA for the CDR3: TGTGCCAGCAGCTCTCGAGCGGGAGGGCCTTTTGTAGCAGATACGCAGTATTTT. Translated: CASSSRAGGPFVADTQYF.

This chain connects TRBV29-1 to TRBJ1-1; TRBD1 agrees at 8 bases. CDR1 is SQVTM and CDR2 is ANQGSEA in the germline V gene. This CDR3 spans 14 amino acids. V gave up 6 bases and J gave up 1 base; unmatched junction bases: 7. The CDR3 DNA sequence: TGCAGCGTGGCTACCGGGACAGGGAACACTGAAGCTTTCTTT. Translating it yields CSVATGTGNTEAFF.

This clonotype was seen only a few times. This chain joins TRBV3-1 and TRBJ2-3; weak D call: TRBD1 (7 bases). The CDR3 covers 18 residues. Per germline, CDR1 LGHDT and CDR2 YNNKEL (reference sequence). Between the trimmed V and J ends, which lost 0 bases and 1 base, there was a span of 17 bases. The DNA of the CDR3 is TGTGCCAGCAGCCAAGATACCGGAGGGGGCCGAGGCACAGATACGCAGTATTTT. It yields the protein CASSQDTGGGRGTDTQYF.

CDR3 in DNA: TGTGCCAGCAGCTTGGCGGGGGGGGACCAAGAGACCCAGTACTTC. Amino acid sequence: CASSLAGGDQETQYF. The rearrangement uses TRBV7-2 and TRBJ2-5, with 9 bases that match TRBD2. Trimming at V came to 3 bases and at J to 0 bases, leaving 2 bases not matched to a gene. This CDR3 has 15 amino acids. Germline values: CDR1 SGHTA, CDR2 FQGNSA.

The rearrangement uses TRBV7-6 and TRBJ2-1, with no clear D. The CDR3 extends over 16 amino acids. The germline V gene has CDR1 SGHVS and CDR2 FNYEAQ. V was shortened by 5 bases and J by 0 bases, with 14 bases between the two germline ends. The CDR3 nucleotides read TGTGCCAGCAGCCCTCGTGGGGTGAGCTCCTACAATGAGCAGTTCTTC. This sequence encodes CASSPRGVSSYNEQFF.

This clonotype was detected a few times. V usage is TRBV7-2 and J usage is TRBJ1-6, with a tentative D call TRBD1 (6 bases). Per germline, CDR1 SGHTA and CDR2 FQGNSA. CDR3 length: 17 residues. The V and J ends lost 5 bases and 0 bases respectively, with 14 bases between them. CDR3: CASSPDRRSSYNSPLHF. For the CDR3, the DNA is TGTGCCAGCAGCCCCGACAGGAGATCCTCCTATAATTCACCCCTCCACTTT.

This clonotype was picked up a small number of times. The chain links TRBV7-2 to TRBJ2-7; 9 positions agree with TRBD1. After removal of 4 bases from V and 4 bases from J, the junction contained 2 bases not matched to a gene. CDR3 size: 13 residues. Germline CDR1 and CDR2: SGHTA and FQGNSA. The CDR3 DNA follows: TGTGCCAGCAGCTGGGGACAGGGTTACGAGCAGTACTTC. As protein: CASSWGQGYEQYF.

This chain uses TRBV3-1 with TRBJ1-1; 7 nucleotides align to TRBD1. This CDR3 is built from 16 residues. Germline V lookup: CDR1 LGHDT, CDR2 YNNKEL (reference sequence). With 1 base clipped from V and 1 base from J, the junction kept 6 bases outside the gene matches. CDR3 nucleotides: TGTGCCAGCAGCCAAGTCCTTACAGGGGCGAACACTGAAGCTTTCTTT. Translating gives CASSQVLTGANTEAFF.